Listed here is a single TCR beta chain. The record originates from a study of blood T cell repertoires in COVID-19. Study at large: The United States, Italy and Spain provided the acute and convalescent COVID-19 samples. PBMCs, B-cell-depleted T cells, or T cells were the source of the cDNA or gDNA that made up the material.

Authors' data handling: Scientists estimated how many nucleated cells there were by amplifying reference gene primers. Profiled with immunoSEQ multiplex PCR; TCRdb holds only in-frame clones, not every one. Clonal size and the V and J genes are those of that table, whereas D and trimming came from the DNA. The sample has about 100,000 clones, roughly 87% seen once; the top ten hold roughly 7.3%. This CDR3 contains 15 residues. Germline V gene sequence: CDR1 MNHNS, CDR2 SASEGT. The V gene end was trimmed by 3 bases and the J gene end by 4 bases; junction bases not matched to a gene: 8. This chain connects TRBV6-1 to TRBJ2-7, with 8 bases matching TRBD1. Sequencing used peripheral blood. This clonotype originated in a man younger than 40 in a cohort sampled during active COVID-19. The CDR3 DNA reads as TGTGCCAGCAGTGACGGGGCAGGGGGCTGGTACGAGCAGTACTTC. Protein: CASSDGAGGWYEQYF.